The present TCR beta chain was sequenced within a study of response to subunit inactivated influenza vaccine. TCRdb re-analysed the RT-PCR reads in MiXCR, keeping a single row per CDR3 protein. The data show more than 600,000 distinct CDR3 sequences, roughly 18% seen once. Study-wide findings and caveats: Seasonal influenza vaccination, on each occasion, was suggested by the authors to recruit few new T cells.

About this clonotype itself: What it recognizes is unknown.

With 8 bases removed from V and 5 bases from J, the gap between germline ends came to 16 bases. The germline CDR1 and CDR2 sequences are ENHRY and SYGVKD. CDR3 length equals 13 residues. The sample was PBMCs from blood, taken more than 4 days after vaccination. The V gene is TRBV10-3, the J gene TRBJ2-7; a weak D match, TRBD1 (6 bases). The clonotype originates from a man aged 50 or older who received an inactivated influenza vaccine. This CDR3 reads CAIAGTSGDEQYF. DNA for the CDR3: TGTGCCATCGCCGGGACATCCGGCGACGAGCAGTACTTC.